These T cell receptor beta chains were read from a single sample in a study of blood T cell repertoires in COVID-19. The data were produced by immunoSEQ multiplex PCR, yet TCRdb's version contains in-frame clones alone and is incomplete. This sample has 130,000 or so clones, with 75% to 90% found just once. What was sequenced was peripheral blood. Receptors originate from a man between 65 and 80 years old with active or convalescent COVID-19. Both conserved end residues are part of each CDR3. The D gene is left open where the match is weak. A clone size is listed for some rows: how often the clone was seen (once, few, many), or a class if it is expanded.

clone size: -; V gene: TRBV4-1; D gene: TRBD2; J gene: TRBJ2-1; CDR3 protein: CASSRGLAGGEWDEQFF; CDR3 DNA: TGCGCCAGTAGCCGGGGACTAGCGGGAGGGGAATGGGATGAGCAGTTCTTC
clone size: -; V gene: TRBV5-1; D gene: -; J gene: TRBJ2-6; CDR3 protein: CASSSDGSSGANVLTF; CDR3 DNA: TGCGCCAGCAGTAGCGACGGTTCCTCTGGGGCCAACGTCCTGACTTTC
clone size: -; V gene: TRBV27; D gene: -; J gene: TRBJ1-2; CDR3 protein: CASSFVEGRNGYTF; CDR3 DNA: TGTGCCAGCAGTTTCGTCGAGGGGAGGAATGGCTACACCTTC
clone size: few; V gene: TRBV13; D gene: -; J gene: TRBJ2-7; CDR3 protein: CASSSGLEQYF; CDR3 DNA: TGTGCCAGCAGCTCCGGTCTCGAGCAGTACTTC
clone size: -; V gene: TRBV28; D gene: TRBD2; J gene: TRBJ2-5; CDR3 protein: CASSLSGLGPETQYF; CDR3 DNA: TGTGCCAGCAGTTTGTCAGGACTAGGGCCGGAGACCCAGTACTTC
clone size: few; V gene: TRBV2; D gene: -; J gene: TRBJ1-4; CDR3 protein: CASRGAANEKLFF; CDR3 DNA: TGTGCCAGCAGGGGGGCAGCTAATGAAAAACTGTTTTTT
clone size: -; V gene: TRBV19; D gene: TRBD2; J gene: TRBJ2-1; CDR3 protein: CASRPPSGGGNEQFF; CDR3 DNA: TGTGCCAGTAGACCTCCTAGCGGGGGTGGGAATGAGCAGTTCTTC
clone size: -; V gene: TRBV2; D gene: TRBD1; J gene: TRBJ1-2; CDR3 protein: CASRRGQGDGYTF; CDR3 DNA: TGTGCCAGCAGGCGGGGACAGGGAGATGGCTACACCTTC
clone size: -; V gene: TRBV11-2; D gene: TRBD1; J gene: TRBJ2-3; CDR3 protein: CASSPNRGQTDTQYF; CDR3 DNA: TGTGCCAGCAGTCCGAACAGGGGGCAAACAGATACGCAGTATTTT
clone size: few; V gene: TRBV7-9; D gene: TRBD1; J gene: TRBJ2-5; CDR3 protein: CASSFSRTGTSGETQYF; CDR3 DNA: TGTGCCAGCAGCTTCTCTCGGACAGGAACCTCGGGGGAGACCCAGTACTTC
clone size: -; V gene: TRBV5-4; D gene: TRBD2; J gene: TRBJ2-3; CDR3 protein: CASSLWGGTSGRADTQYF; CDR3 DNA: TGTGCCAGCAGCTTGTGGGGGGGGACTAGCGGGAGAGCAGATACGCAGTATTTT
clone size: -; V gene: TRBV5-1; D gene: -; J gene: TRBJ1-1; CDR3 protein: CASSPMGGGPDEAFF; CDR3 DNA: TGCGCCAGCAGCCCGATGGGGGGAGGCCCCGATGAAGCTTTCTTT
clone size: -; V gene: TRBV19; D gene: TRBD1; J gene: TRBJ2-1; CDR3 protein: CASTGDSLINEQFF; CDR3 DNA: TGTGCCAGTACCGGGGACAGTCTGATCAATGAGCAGTTCTTC
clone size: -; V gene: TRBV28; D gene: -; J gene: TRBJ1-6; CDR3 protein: CASSLDGVYSPLHF; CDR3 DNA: TGTGCCAGCAGCCTCGACGGAGTTTACTCACCCCTCCACTTT
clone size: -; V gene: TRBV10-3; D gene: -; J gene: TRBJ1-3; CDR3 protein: CAISEGRQDGNTIYF; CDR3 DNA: TGTGCCATCAGTGAGGGGAGGCAGGACGGAAACACCATATATTTT
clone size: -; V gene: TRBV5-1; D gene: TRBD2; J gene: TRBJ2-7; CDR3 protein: CASSRSQGVGLAGPLDEQYF; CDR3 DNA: TGCGCCAGCAGCCGCTCTCAGGGTGTCGGACTAGCGGGCCCCCTGGACGAGCAGTACTTC
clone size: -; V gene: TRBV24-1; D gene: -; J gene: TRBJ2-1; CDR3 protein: CATSDLRGDSLMSYNEQFF; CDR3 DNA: TGTGCCACCAGTGATTTGAGGGGGGACAGCTTAATGTCCTACAATGAGCAGTTCTTC
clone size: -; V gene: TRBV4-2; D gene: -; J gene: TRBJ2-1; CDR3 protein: CASSQEVVAAYNEQFF; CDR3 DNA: TGTGCCAGCAGCCAAGAAGTGGTAGCCGCCTACAATGAGCAGTTCTTC
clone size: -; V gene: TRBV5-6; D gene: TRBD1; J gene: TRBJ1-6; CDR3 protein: CASSRGQGASPLHF; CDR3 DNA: TGTGCCAGCAGCCGAGGACAGGGGGCCTCACCCCTCCACTTT
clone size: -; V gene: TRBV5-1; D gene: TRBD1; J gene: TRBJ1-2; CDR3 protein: CASSLNWDRRANYGYTF; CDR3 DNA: TGCGCCAGCAGCCTTAACTGGGACAGGCGAGCTAACTATGGCTACACCTTC
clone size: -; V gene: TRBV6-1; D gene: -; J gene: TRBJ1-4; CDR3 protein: CASSEGAGDEKLFF; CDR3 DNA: TGTGCCAGCAGTGAAGGGGCAGGGGATGAAAAACTGTTTTTT
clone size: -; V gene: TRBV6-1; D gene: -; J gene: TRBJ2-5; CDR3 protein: CASSELGGETQYF; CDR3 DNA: TGTGCCAGCAGTGAACTAGGCGGGGAGACCCAGTACTTC
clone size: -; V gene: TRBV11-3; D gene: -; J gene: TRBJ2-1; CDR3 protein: CASSPGFLGNEQFF; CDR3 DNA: TGTGCCAGCAGCCCAGGGTTCCTAGGAAATGAGCAGTTCTTC
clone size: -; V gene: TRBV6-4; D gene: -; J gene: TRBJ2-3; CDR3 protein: CASSDTFEEARTDTQYF; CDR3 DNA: TGTGCCAGCAGTGACACCTTTGAGGAAGCCCGCACAGATACGCAGTATTTT
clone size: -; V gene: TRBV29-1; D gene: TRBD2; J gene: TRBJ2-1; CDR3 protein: CSVDLAEGYNEQFF; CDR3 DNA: TGCAGCGTAGACCTAGCGGAGGGCTACAATGAGCAGTTCTTC
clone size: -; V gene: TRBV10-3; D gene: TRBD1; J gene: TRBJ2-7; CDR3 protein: CAISESTGAQPYEQYF; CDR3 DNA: TGTGCCATCAGTGAGTCAACAGGGGCTCAGCCCTACGAGCAGTACTTC
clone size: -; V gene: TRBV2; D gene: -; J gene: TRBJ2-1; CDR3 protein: CASSGEGNEQFF; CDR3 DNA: TGTGCCAGCAGCGGGGAAGGAAATGAGCAGTTCTTC
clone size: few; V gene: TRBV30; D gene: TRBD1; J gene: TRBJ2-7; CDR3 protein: CAWRRDRPLEQYF; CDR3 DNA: TGTGCCTGGAGGAGGGACAGACCCCTCGAGCAGTACTTC
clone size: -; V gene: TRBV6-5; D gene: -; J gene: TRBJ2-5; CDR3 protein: CASTQGRTQYF; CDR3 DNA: TGTGCCAGCACCCAGGGAAGGACCCAGTACTTC
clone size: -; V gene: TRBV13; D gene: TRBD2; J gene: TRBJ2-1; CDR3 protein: CASGTSGYNEQFF; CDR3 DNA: TGTGCCAGCGGGACTAGCGGCTACAATGAGCAGTTCTTC
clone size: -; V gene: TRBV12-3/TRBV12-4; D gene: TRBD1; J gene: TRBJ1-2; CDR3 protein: CASTQGGFGYTF; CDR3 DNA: TGTGCCAGCACCCAGGGGGGATTTGGCTACACCTTC
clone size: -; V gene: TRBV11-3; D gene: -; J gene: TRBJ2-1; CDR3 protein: CASSLEGAFNEQFF; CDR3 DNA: TGTGCCAGCAGCTTAGAGGGGGCCTTCAATGAGCAGTTCTTC
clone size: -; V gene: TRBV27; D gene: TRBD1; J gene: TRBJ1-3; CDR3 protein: CASGTGAALSTIYF; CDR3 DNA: TGTGCCAGCGGCACAGGGGCCGCTTTGAGCACCATATATTTT
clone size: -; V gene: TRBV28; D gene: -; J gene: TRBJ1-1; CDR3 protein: CASMGGYTEAFF; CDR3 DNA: TGTGCCAGCATGGGGGGATACACTGAAGCTTTCTTT
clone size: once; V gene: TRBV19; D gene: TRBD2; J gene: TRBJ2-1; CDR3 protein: CASSISSVGLAGYNEQFF; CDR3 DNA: TGTGCCAGTAGTATAAGTTCCGTGGGGCTAGCGGGGTACAATGAGCAGTTCTTC
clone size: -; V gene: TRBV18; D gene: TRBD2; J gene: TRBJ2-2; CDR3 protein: CASSPRGLAGGSNTGELFF; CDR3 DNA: TGTGCCAGCTCACCAAGAGGACTAGCGGGAGGATCGAACACCGGGGAGCTGTTTTTT
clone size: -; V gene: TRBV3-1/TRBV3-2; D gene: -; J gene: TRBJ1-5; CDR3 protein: CASSQDLAGYQPQHF; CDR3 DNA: TGTGCCAGCAGCCAAGATTTGGCAGGGTACCAGCCCCAGCATTTT
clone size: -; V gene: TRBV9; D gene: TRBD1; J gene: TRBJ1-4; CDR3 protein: CASSTRQGAEGKLFF; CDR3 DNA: TGTGCCAGCAGCACGAGACAGGGGGCAGAAGGAAAACTGTTTTTT
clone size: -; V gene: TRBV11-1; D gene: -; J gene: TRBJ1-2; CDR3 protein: CASRQAGTNYGYTF; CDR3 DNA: TGTGCCAGCCGACAGGCAGGGACTAACTATGGCTACACCTTC
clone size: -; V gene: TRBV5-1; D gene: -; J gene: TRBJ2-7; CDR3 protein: CASSLVGGVAYEQYF; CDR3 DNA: TGCGCCAGCAGCTTGGTAGGGGGGGTGGCCTACGAGCAGTACTTC
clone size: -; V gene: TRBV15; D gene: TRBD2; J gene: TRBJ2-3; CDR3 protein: CATSRASGGTQYF; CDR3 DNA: TGTGCCACCAGCAGAGCTAGCGGGGGAACGCAGTATTTT
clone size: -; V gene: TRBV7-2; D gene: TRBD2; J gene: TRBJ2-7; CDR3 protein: CASSLPHYGTSGNHEQYF; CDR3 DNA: TGTGCCAGCAGCTTACCCCACTATGGAACTAGCGGGAACCACGAGCAGTACTTC
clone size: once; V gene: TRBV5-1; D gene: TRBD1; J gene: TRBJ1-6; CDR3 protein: CASSLGPEGANSPLHF; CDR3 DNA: TGCGCCAGCAGCTTGGGACCTGAGGGGGCGAATTCACCCCTCCACTTT
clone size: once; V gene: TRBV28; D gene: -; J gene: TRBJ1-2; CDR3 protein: CASSPPTGHYGYTF; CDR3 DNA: TGTGCCAGCAGCCCACCCACAGGGCACTATGGCTACACCTTC
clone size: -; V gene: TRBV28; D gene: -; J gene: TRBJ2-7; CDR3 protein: CASSLSGEQYF; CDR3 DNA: TGTGCCAGCAGTTTGAGCGGAGAGCAGTACTTC
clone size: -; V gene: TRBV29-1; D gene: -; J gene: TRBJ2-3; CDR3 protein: CSVERERRTDTQYF; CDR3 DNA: TGCAGCGTTGAACGGGAACGCCGCACAGATACGCAGTATTTT
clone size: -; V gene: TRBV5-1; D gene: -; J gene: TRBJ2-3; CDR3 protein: CASSLGGVGTDTQYF; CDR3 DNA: TGCGCCAGCAGCTTGGGGGGAGTTGGGACAGATACGCAGTATTTT
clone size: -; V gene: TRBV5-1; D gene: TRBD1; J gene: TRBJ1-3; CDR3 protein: CASSLEGALGNTIYF; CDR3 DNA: TGCGCCAGCAGCTTGGAGGGGGCGTTGGGAAACACCATATATTTT
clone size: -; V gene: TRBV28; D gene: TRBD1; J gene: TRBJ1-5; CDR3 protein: CASSSGQVSNQPQHF; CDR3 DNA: TGTGCCAGCAGTTCCGGACAGGTTAGCAATCAGCCCCAGCATTTT
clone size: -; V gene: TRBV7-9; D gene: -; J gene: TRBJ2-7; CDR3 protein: CASSATLYEQYF; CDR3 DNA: TGTGCCAGCAGCGCGACACTCTACGAGCAGTACTTC
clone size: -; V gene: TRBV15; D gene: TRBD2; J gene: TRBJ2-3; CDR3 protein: CATSRGTGGRDTQYF; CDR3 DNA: TGTGCCACCAGCAGAGGAACCGGGGGGAGGGATACGCAGTATTTT
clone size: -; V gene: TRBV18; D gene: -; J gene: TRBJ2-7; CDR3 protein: CASSEGAQAREQYF; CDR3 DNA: TGTGCCAGCTCAGAAGGGGCTCAGGCGAGAGAGCAGTACTTC
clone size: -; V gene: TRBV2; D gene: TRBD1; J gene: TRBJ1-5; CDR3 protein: CASSQQGANQPQHF; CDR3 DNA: TGTGCCAGCAGTCAACAGGGGGCCAATCAGCCCCAGCATTTT
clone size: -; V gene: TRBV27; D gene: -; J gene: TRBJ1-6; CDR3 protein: CASSLSRRGDNSPLHF; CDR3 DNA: TGTGCCAGCAGCCTATCACGGAGGGGCGATAATTCACCCCTCCACTTT
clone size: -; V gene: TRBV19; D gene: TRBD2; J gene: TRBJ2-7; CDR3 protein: CASSVEISSGVSYEQYF; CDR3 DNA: TGTGCCAGTAGTGTAGAGATCTCTAGCGGCGTTTCCTACGAGCAGTACTTC